Sequencing of this T cell receptor beta chain was carried out in a study of T cells after yellow fever vaccination. Whole-study results and caveats: Although most clonotypes did not, a small share appeared in both CD4 and CD8 compartments.

This clonotype showed up many times. The antigen remains undetermined. It was through 5'RACE template switching that TCR cDNA was made, with a universal primer site and UMIs added. TCRdb redid the calling of the 5' RACE reads with MiXCR, one entry per CDR3 protein. This sample carries roughly 340,000 distinct CDR3 sequences, about 4% of them seen once, and the ten largest clones take less than 25%. The germline V gene has CDR1 MGHRA and CDR2 YSYEKL. V shed 4 bases and J 4 bases; nucleotides not matched to a gene: 8. The CDR3 is made up of 16 amino acids. The clonotype comes from a man younger than 35 who received the YFV17D yellow fever vaccine. The V and J genes are TRBV4-1 and TRBJ2-7, with TRBD1 matching over 12 bases. The source material was PBMCs, sampled 5 days after the yellow fever booster vaccination. CDR3 amino acids: CASSLAPGQGAYEQYF. Here the CDR3 DNA reads TGCGCCAGCAGCCTAGCCCCGGGACAGGGGGCTTACGAGCAGTACTTC.